This T cell receptor (beta chain) was identified during a study of T-cell memory formation after mild COVID-19. General observations from the study: CD4+ bias marked clones expanding day 15 to 37, unlike balanced contracting clones. There were some responding clones in pre-infection memory, which suggested that cross-reactive memory had joined.

This clonotype was detected a few times. Its antigen is not identified. From the 5' RACE reads, TCRdb called clonotypes with MiXCR, one entry per CDR3 protein. The table has about 400,000 distinct CDR3 sequences, about 17% seen once. The CDR3 spans 18 residues. Per the germline V gene, CDR1 is MGHRA and CDR2 is YSYEKL. Trimming left V 1 base short and J 4 bases short, with 21 bases between. Sequencing was carried out using PBMCs or a T cell subset sorted from them (not recorded which). The rearrangement uses TRBV4-1 and TRBJ2-3; D possibly corresponds to TRBD2 (5 bases). This TCR came from a man aged 18 to 29 who had mild COVID-19 (a few samples of this study predate the infection). Cell type and time point are not known. CDR3 residues: CASSQVVVWESRADTQYF. DNA of the CDR3: TGCGCCAGCAGCCAAGTCGTGGTGTGGGAGAGCCGGGCAGATACGCAGTATTTT.